This T cell receptor beta chain was recorded in a study of regulatory T cells in long-lasting Graves disease. Findings and limits, study-wide: Persistent disease preferred TRBV28, TRBJ1-2 and TRBJ2-5.

From germline, CDR1 is MNHNS and CDR2 SASEGT. The trim removed 0 bases at V and 7 bases at J, leaving 13 bases unmatched. The CDR3 is made up of 18 amino acids. Noted time point: newly diagnosed GD, antithyroid drugs for less than 3 months. There was RNA extracted from PBMCs, and the TCR library was made from it. This clonotype was seen more than once but under ten times. What it binds is not known. Library construction for TCR beta used iRepertoire HTBI primers and Arm-PCR of CDR3 regions. Per the original methods: The samples included 60 to 75 TRBV and under 15 TRBJ segments. TCRdb reprocessed the multiplex PCR reads via MiXCR and lists one record per CDR3 protein. TCRdb's processing, not the authors' own work, is the source of the V and J calls. The sample gives about 320,000 distinct CDR3 sequences, 15% to 20% of which show up once; 35% to 45% is in the top ten.

This TCR came from a female donor with Graves disease. Sequencing used peripheral blood mononuclear cells (PBMCs), obtained at new diagnosis, from a patient treated with antithyroid drugs. This chain joins TRBV6-1 and TRBJ1-4, with 8 nucleotides matching TRBD1. CDR3 sequence reads: CASSEATFKDRAGEKLFF. The DNA of the CDR3 is TGTGCCAGCAGTGAAGCTACCTTCAAGGACAGGGCGGGTGAAAAACTGTTTTTT.